This T cell receptor beta chain was documented in a study of beta chain features in type 1 diabetes. The entirety of the isolated RNA underwent reverse transcription, so expressed TCRB transcripts were sequenced. Clones were sequenced by immunoSEQ multiplex PCR, and TCRdb holds only the in-frame ones, with some missing. The sample has about 140,000 clones, 9.7% seen once. Trimming pared 0 bases from V and 13 bases from J, leaving 19 bases between. There are 15 residues in the CDR3. CDR1 and CDR2 from the germline V gene are SGDLS and YYNGEE. This chain joins TRBV9 and TRBJ2-2; maybe TRBD2 (5 bases). This receptor was taken from a woman between 40 and 55 years old in good health. The sample comprised central memory CD4+ T cells from blood. The CDR3 region has the DNA TGTGCCAGCAGCGTAGGGGGAGAAGGCCCGGGCGGGCTGTTTTTT. Translation gives CASSVGGEGPGGLFF. Drawing the rest from reference TRBV9 and TRBJ2-2, the complete variable domain is DSGVTQTPKHLITATGQRVTLRCSPRSGDLSVYWYQQSLDQGLQFLIQYYNGEERAKGNILERFSAQQFPDLHSELNLSSLELGDSALYFCASSVGGEGPGGLFFGEGSRLTVL.